Given below is one TCR beta chain in context. Its matching antigen is unknown. The data stem from a study of human T cells and chemical hapten exposure. Study context: A 2 cm by 2 cm inner upper arm patch received 2% DPC for sensitization. Regarding the study as a whole: The number of TCRs above 1 in 1000 frequency did not change after DPC sensitization.

Time point meaning: pre-sensitization, week 0. The treatment is: therapeutic diphenylcyclopropenone sensitization with weekly scalp DPC. Blood, whole and unfractionated, served as the source for total RNA extraction. Trimming removed 1 base at V and 5 bases at J, with 14 bases between. CDR1 LGHNA and CDR2 YNFKEQ come from the germline V gene. This CDR3 is built from 15 residues. Each CDR3 protein is one row after TCRdb ran MiXCR on the RACE reads. The sample yields over 300,000 distinct CDR3 sequences, 4.5% to 6% seen once. Sequences were derived from whole blood, sampled in connection with sensitization to the hapten diphenylcyclopropenone (DPC). The clonotype was recovered from a woman aged 45-65 years with alopecia areata. Some clones in this sample may be carry-over from other donors' samples. The chain employs TRBV4-2 and TRBJ1-1, with D perhaps matching TRBD1 (5 bases). The CDR3 spells CASSQGGGGGTEAFF. The CDR3 coding sequence is TGTGCCAGCAGCCAAGGGGGCGGCGGGGGAACTGAAGCTTTCTTT.